One T cell receptor (beta chain) is described in this entry. What it binds is unknown. V lost 1 base to trimming and J lost 0 bases, with 6 bases between them. The CDR3 runs 14 residues. CDR1 is SGDLS and CDR2 is YYNGEE in the germline V gene. Repertoires were generated with immunoSEQ multiplex PCR, while TCRdb's copy carries only in-frame clones and drops some. The data show about 36,000 clones, 85% to 90% seen once. The data were taken from a study of radiotherapy plus CTLA-4 blockade in lung cancer. Study details: Objective responses were recorded in over 15% of patients, with disease control recorded in approximately 32%. Whole-study findings and limits: Early blood T cell clone dynamics, with interferon-beta, were reported to best predict response.

The specimen was peripheral blood, collected from a patient treated with radiotherapy plus ipilimumab. This sequence joins TRBV9 and TRBJ2-3; D is ambiguous. The origin of this receptor is a human donor with non-small cell lung cancer who had stable disease on radiotherapy plus ipilimumab. The CDR3 loop is CASSVSLSTDTQYF. In DNA form, the CDR3 reads TGTGCCAGCAGCGTATCCCTTAGCACAGATACGCAGTATTTT.